This entry describes one T cell receptor beta chain. The antigen is unknown. This entry is derived from a study of T cell responses to AZD1222 COVID-19 vaccine. Trimming removed 2 bases from V and 3 bases from J, with 16 bases in between. Germline V gene data show CDR1 as LNHDA and CDR2 as SQIVND (reference sequence). This CDR3 comprises 16 residues. Pooled together were second doses at about 4 or about 12 weeks. Points from the study as a whole: Seropositivity was recorded at baseline in only a handful of AZD1222 recipients. Unmutated regions of variants are reportedly targeted by nearly half of spike-specific TCRs.

Sequenced by immunoSEQ multiplex PCR; TCRdb stores in-frame clones only, minus some. The sample has 15,000 to 20,000 clones, roughly 80% seen once. The TCR was taken from an adult who received the AZD1222 COVID-19 vaccine. The input for sequencing was peripheral blood, taken 28 days after the second AZD1222 dose. V is TRBV19 and J is TRBJ1-2; D perhaps matches TRBD1 (5 bases). The CDR3 region is CASSITDRGDYYGYTF. CDR3 nucleotides: TGTGCCAGTAGTATAACCGACAGAGGAGATTACTATGGCTACACCTTC. The full variable domain, with the rest looked up from reference TRBV19 and TRBJ1-2, is DGGITQSPKYLFRKEGQNVTLSCEQNLNHDAMYWYRQDPGQGLRLIYYSQIVNDFQKGDIAEGYSVSREKKESFPLTVTSAQKNPTAFYLCASSITDRGDYYGYTFGSGTRLTVV.